Listed below are T cell receptor beta chains from one sample, sequenced in a study of cytomegalovirus exposure and HLA in healthy donors. Repertoires were generated with immunoSEQ multiplex PCR, while TCRdb's copy carries only in-frame clones and drops some. The sample holds around 160,000 clones, around 79% seen once. The specimen sequenced was PBMCs. These receptors all come from a man between 35 and 55 years old in good health and CMV-seropositive. CDR3s include the opening cysteine and the closing phenylalanine or tryptophan. The D gene is left open where the match is weak. Some rows have no size entry. The others give once, few or many, or a class for an expanded clone.

v_gene	abundance	j_gene	d_gene	CDR3aa	CDR3nt
TRBV6-1	NA	TRBJ1-5	NA	CASSEITGNQPQHF	TGTGCCAGCAGTGAGATTACAGGTAATCAGCCCCAGCATTTT
TRBV11-2	once	TRBJ1-6	NA	CASSLEYQGNSPLHF	TGTGCCAGCAGCTTAGAATACCAGGGAAATTCACCCCTCCACTTT
TRBV5-1	NA	TRBJ2-2	NA	CASSSTPTRYGNTGELFF	TGCGCCAGCAGCTCCACTCCGACTAGGTACGGCAACACCGGGGAGCTGTTTTTT
TRBV6-5	few	TRBJ1-1	TRBD1	CASSYGTGRSFF	TGTGCCAGCAGTTACGGGACAGGGAGATCTTTCTTT
TRBV27	NA	TRBJ2-7	TRBD1	CASSYRLIPGQTLYEQYF	TGTGCCAGCAGTTACCGCTTGATTCCGGGACAGACACTCTACGAGCAGTACTTC
TRBV5-1	NA	TRBJ1-4	TRBD1	CATSPGQGGEKLFF	TGCGCCACCTCTCCGGGACAGGGAGGTGAAAAACTGTTTTTT
TRBV7-9	NA	TRBJ1-3	NA	CASSPPTVSGNTIYF	TGTGCCAGCAGCCCGCCGACAGTCTCTGGAAACACCATATATTTT
TRBV28	few	TRBJ2-1	NA	CASSLGLNEQFF	TGTGCCAGCAGTTTGGGACTCAATGAGCAGTTCTTC
TRBV7-8	few	TRBJ2-2	NA	CASSSTGTSNTGELFF	TGTGCCAGCAGCTCTACCGGGACATCGAACACCGGGGAGCTGTTTTTT
TRBV27	few	TRBJ2-7	TRBD2	CASRFLAGLNYEQYF	TGTGCCAGCAGGTTCCTAGCGGGGCTAAACTACGAGCAGTACTTC
TRBV2	NA	TRBJ2-3	NA	CAGRPGFSTDTQYF	TGTGCCGGCAGGCCGGGGTTTAGCACAGATACGCAGTATTTT
TRBV7-9	NA	TRBJ2-7	TRBD1	CASSSDTGVEQYF	TGTGCCAGCAGCTCCGATACAGGGGTTGAGCAGTACTTC
TRBV6-5	NA	TRBJ1-1	NA	CASSYSGRGTGEAFF	TGTGCCAGCAGTTACTCGGGCAGGGGAACAGGTGAAGCTTTCTTT
TRBV11-2	NA	TRBJ2-3	NA	CASSSHRGTDTQYF	TGTGCCAGCAGTTCCCACAGGGGCACAGATACGCAGTATTTT
TRBV7-9	once	TRBJ2-1	TRBD2	CASSFRREKNNEQFF	TGTGCCAGCAGCTTTCGGCGGGAGAAGAACAATGAGCAGTTCTTC
TRBV5-5	few	TRBJ2-1	NA	CASSLRIQGDSNEQFF	TGTGCCAGCAGCTTGAGGATACAGGGTGATTCGAATGAGCAGTTCTTC
TRBV7-9	few	TRBJ2-7	NA	CASSSPFRGYEQYF	TGTGCCAGCAGCTCTCCATTCAGGGGCTACGAGCAGTACTTC
TRBV2	NA	TRBJ2-3	NA	CAIRARLTDTQYF	TGTGCCATCCGCGCTAGACTCACAGATACGCAGTATTTT
TRBV2	NA	TRBJ1-5	TRBD1	CASNWDRDQPQHF	TGTGCCAGCAACTGGGACAGGGATCAGCCCCAGCATTTT
TRBV7-2	few	TRBJ2-5	TRBD1	CASSFYPGGFQETQYF	TGTGCCAGCAGCTTTTACCCAGGGGGATTCCAAGAGACCCAGTACTTC
TRBV27	NA	TRBJ2-6	TRBD1	CASSLRTGQDSGANVLTF	TGTGCCAGCAGTTTAAGGACAGGGCAAGACTCTGGGGCCAACGTCCTGACTTTC
TRBV5-1	NA	TRBJ2-5	NA	CASGRVGETQYF	TGCGCCAGCGGCAGGGTCGGAGAGACCCAGTACTTC
TRBV28	NA	TRBJ2-7	NA	CASRDSSYNEQYF	TGTGCCAGCAGAGACAGCTCCTACAACGAGCAGTACTTC
TRBV28	NA	TRBJ1-2	TRBD1	CASRPTGNGYTF	TGTGCCAGCAGGCCGACAGGGAATGGCTACACCTTC
TRBV6-5	NA	TRBJ2-7	TRBD2	CASSYPEREEQYF	TGTGCCAGCAGTTACCCCGAGCGGGAAGAGCAGTACTTC